The 12 T cell receptor beta chains below were found in one sample sequenced in a study of T-cell reconstitution after alpha-beta-depleted transplantation in children. For TCRbeta, the library was prepared with unique molecular identifiers. TCRdb itself ran the PCR reads through MiXCR, one entry per CDR3 protein. The data contain fewer than 450,000 distinct CDR3 sequences, roughly 16% of them singletons. Sequencing used PBMCs, mostly from graft donor cells, obtained 360 days after TCRalphabeta/CD19-depleted stem cell transplant. The receptor set was obtained from a male patient between 2 and 15 years old who had a stem cell transplant for acute lymphoblastic leukemia, so the T cells may come from the graft donor.

This clonotype was seen just once. This chain connects TRBV12-3 or TRBV12-4 to TRBJ2-2, with D uncertain. The CDR3 length is 13 residues. V was cut by 5 bases and J by 3 bases, with 7 bases left in between. The CDR3 reads CASSRRDTGELFF. CDR3 nucleotide sequence: TGTGCCAGCAGTCGCCGGGACACCGGGGAGCTGTTTTTT.

The chain combines TRBV2 with TRBJ2-7; TRBD2 agrees at 14 bases. The CDR3 spans 16 residues. With 3 bases clipped from V and 3 bases from J, the junction kept 4 bases outside the gene matches. Germline lookup yields CDR1 SNHLY and CDR2 FYNNEI. The CDR3 nucleotides read TGTGCCAGCAGTGATCCGGGACTAGCGGGAGACTACGAGCAGTACTTC. Amino acid sequence: CASSDPGLAGDYEQYF.

This clonotype has at least ten counts. The V and J genes are TRBV4-3 and TRBJ2-7, with 7 bases lining up with TRBD1. The germline CDR1 and CDR2 sequences are LGHNA and YSLEER. Trimming at V came to 0 bases and at J to 2 bases, leaving 10 bases not matched to a gene. The CDR3 is made up of 17 amino acids. CDR3 region: CASSQDTGTVSTYEQYF. In DNA form, the CDR3 reads TGCGCCAGCAGCCAAGATACCGGGACAGTCTCTACCTACGAGCAGTACTTC.

There are a few counts of this clonotype. V and J are TRBV4-3 and TRBJ2-7; perhaps D is TRBD1 or TRBD2 (5 bases each). The ends were cut back, 0 bases at V and 4 bases at J, with 13 bases in the middle. This CDR3 spans 15 amino acids. Germline-derived CDR1 and CDR2 are LGHNA and YSLEER. The CDR3: CASSQERRGAYEQYF. CDR3 bases: TGCGCCAGCAGCCAAGAGAGACGGGGCGCTTACGAGCAGTACTTC.

CDR3 DNA sequence: TGTGCCATCAGTGATGAGGATAGCGGATTCTACAATGAGCAGTTCTTC. Translated, it gives CAISDEDSGFYNEQFF. The chain carries TRBV10-3 and TRBJ2-1; maybe TRBD2 (6 bases). V shed 3 bases and J shed 3 bases, with 15 bases lying between them. The CDR3 extends over 16 amino acids. CDR1 and CDR2 (germline): ENHRY, SYGVKD.

V gene TRBV29-1 combines with J gene TRBJ2-3; D gene ambiguous. With 4 bases removed from V and 0 bases from J, the gap between germline ends came to 11 bases. The V gene's germline CDR1 is SQVTM and CDR2 ANQGSEA. The CDR3 has 14 amino acids. The CDR3: CSVVLMTSTDTQYF. CDR3 sequence (DNA): TGCAGCGTTGTACTGATGACTAGCACAGATACGCAGTATTTT.

The rearrangement uses TRBV13 and TRBJ2-3; 7 bases are shared with TRBD1. Trimming at V came to 5 bases and at J to 1 base, leaving 12 bases not matched to a gene. Germline V gene lookup returns CDR1 PRHDT and CDR2 FYEKMQ (reference sequence). This CDR3 contains 17 residues. The CDR3 region has the DNA TGTGCCAGCAGCAAAAAGGCTCGGGACAGCGGCACAGATACGCAGTATTTT. Residues: CASSKKARDSGTDTQYF. Full variable domain (remainder filled in from reference TRBV13 and TRBJ2-3): AAGVIQSPRHLIKEKRETATLKCYPIPRHDTVYWYQQGPGQDPQFLISFYEKMQSDKGSIPDRFSAQQFSDYHSELNMSSLELGDSALYFCASSKKARDSGTDTQYFGPGTRLTVL.

This clonotype was recorded a few times. The chain combines TRBV10-3 with TRBJ2-7, with TRBD1 identical over 10 bases. Germline assignment: CDR1 ENHRY and CDR2 SYGVKD. The trim removed 7 bases at V and 3 bases at J, leaving 9 bases unmatched. CDR3 length: 15 amino acids. CDR3 sequence: CAITRTGTGVYEQYF. In DNA, the CDR3 is TGTGCCATCACTCGAACCGGGACAGGGGTCTACGAGCAGTACTTC.

This clonotype was found a few times. The gene calls are TRBV5-6 and TRBJ2-2; no firm D call. Per the germline V gene, CDR1 is SGHDT and CDR2 is YYEEEE. V was pared by 2 bases and J by 5 bases, with 4 bases between. This CDR3 spans 12 amino acids. The CDR3 reads CASSFWTGELFF. The CDR3 bases are TGTGCCAGCAGCTTTTGGACCGGGGAGCTGTTTTTT. Drawing the rest from reference TRBV5-6 and TRBJ2-2, the complete variable domain is DAGVTQSPTHLIKTRGQQVTLRCSPKSGHDTVSWYQQALGQGPQFIFQYYEEEERQRGNFPDRFSGHQFPNYSSELNVNALLLGDSALYLCASSFWTGELFFGEGSRLTVL.

This clonotype was observed at least ten times. The chain employs TRBV20-1 and TRBJ2-2, with 7 bases aligning to TRBD1. The V gene's germline CDR1 is DFQATT and CDR2 SNEGSKA (reference sequence). CDR3 length equals 14 residues. J lost 4 bases, V lost 3 bases, and 5 bases had no gene match. The CDR3 DNA reads as TGCAGTGCTAGGAGGGGACAGATCACCGGGGAGCTGTTTTTT. The encoded protein is CSARRGQITGELFF.

This clonotype came up a few times. The chain recombines TRBV28 with TRBJ2-6, with D perhaps assigned TRBD1 or TRBD2 (7 bases each). CDR1 MDHEN and CDR2 SYDVKM come from the germline V gene. Trimming removed 4 bases at V and 13 bases at J, with 20 bases between. This CDR3 contains 15 residues. The CDR3 DNA follows: TGTGCCAGCAGTTCTTCTCCAGGGGGGGTGCAGGTCCTGACTTTC. Amino acids: CASSSSPGGVQVLTF. Using reference TRBV28 and TRBJ2-6 for the parts outside the CDR3, the full variable domain is DVKVTQSSRYLVKRTGEKVFLECVQDMDHENMFWYRQDPGLGLRLIYFSYDVKMKEKGDIPEGYSVSREKKERFSLILESASTNQTSMYLCASSSSPGGVQVLTFGAGSRLTVL.

This clonotype has more than one count but fewer than ten. CDR3 DNA sequence: TGCGCCAGCAGCACCTACCCAAGACTGACTAGCGGGAGTGCCTACGAGCAGTACTTC. This encodes CASSTYPRLTSGSAYEQYF. This chain uses TRBV5-1 with TRBJ2-7, with 12 bases that match TRBD2. V lost 4 bases to trimming and J lost 2 bases; unmatched junction nucleotides: 16. Germline-derived CDR1 and CDR2 are SGHRS and YFSETQ. The length of the CDR3 is 19 residues.